Below are 5 T cell receptor beta chains sequenced from a single sample in a study of human T cells and chemical hapten exposure. Stated time point: pre-sensitization, week 0. Treatment here: therapeutic diphenylcyclopropenone sensitization with weekly scalp DPC. TCRdb analysed the RACE reads with MiXCR anew, one entry per CDR3 protein. The top ten clones hold less than 3% of a sample with more than 150,000 distinct CDR3 sequences, roughly 30% of them seen once. Sequenced material: whole blood, taken in connection with sensitization to the hapten diphenylcyclopropenone (DPC). These receptors originate from a young woman with alopecia areata. Some clones in this sample may be carry-over from other donors' samples.

There are many counts of this clonotype. This sequence joins TRBV28 and TRBJ2-7; D uncertain. There are 11 residues in the CDR3. Germline V gene data show CDR1 as MDHEN and CDR2 as SYDVKM. The germline V and J ends were trimmed by 5 bases and 2 bases, with 4 bases remaining between them. CDR3 coding DNA: TGTGCCAGCAGTGTGACCTACGAGCAGTACTTC. This translates into CASSVTYEQYF.

The table lists this clonotype with a few counts. The chain employs TRBV6-5 and TRBJ1-6, with a possible D match to TRBD1 (6 bases). Germline CDR1 MNHEY, CDR2 SVGAGI. CDR3 length equals 15 residues. V lost 4 bases and J lost 7, with 14 bases in between. The CDR3 loop is CASSSQGVLNSPLHF. The CDR3 nucleotides read TGTGCCAGCAGTTCACAGGGAGTTCTCAATTCACCCCTCCACTTT.

CDR3 coding DNA: TGCAGCGTTAGTGACACTGAAGCTTTCTTT. This encodes CSVSDTEAFF. The chain uses TRBV29-1 and TRBJ1-1; D unclear. CDR3 length: 10 residues. Per the germline V gene, CDR1 is SQVTM and CDR2 is ANQGSEA. The ends were cut back, 5 bases at V and 3 bases at J, with 4 bases in the middle.

This clonotype was recorded a few times. This sequence joins TRBV3-1 and TRBJ2-1; 7 positions agree with TRBD2. CDR1 LGHDT and CDR2 YNNKEL come from the germline V gene (reference sequence). Losses at the gene ends were 4 bases for V and 8 bases for J; bases not matched to a gene: 5. This CDR3 has 13 amino acids. The DNA of the CDR3 is TGTGCCAGCAGCCTGCGACTAGCCTATGAGCAGTTCTTC. This gives the protein CASSLRLAYEQFF.

The V and J genes are TRBV7-9 and TRBJ1-5; D remains ambiguous. The V end lost 6 bases, the J end lost 5 bases, and 8 bases lay between the germline ends. CDR3 length: 12 amino acids. Per germline, CDR1 SEHNR and CDR2 FQNEAQ (reference sequence). CDR3 in DNA: TGTGCCAGCAGATCCGGTGATCAGCCCCAGCATTTT. Amino acids: CASRSGDQPQHF.